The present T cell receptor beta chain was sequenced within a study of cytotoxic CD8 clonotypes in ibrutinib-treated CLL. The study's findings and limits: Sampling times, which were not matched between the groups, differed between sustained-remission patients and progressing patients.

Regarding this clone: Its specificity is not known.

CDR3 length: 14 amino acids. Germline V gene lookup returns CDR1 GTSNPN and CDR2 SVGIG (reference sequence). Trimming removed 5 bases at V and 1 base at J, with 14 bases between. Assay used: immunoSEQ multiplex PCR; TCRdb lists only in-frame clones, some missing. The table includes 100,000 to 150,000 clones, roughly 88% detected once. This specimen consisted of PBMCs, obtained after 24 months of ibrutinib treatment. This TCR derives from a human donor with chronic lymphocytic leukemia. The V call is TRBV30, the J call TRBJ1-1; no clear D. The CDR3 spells CAWGPGLPNTEAFF. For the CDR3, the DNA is TGTGCCTGGGGACCCGGACTGCCGAACACTGAAGCTTTCTTT.